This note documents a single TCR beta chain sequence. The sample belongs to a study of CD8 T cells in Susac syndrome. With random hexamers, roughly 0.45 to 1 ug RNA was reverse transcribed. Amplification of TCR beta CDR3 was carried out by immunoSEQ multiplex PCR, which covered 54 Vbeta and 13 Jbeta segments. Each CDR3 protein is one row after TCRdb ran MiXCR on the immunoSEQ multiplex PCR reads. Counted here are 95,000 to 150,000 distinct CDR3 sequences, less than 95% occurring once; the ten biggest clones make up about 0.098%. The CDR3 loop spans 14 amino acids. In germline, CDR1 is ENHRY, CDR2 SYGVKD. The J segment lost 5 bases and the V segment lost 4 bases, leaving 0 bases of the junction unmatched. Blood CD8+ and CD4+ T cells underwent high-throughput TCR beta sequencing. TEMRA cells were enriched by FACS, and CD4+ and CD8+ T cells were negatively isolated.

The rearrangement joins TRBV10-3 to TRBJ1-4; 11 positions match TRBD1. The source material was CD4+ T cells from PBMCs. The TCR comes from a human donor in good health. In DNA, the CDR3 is TGTGCCATCAGTGGGACAGGGGGCAATGAAAAACTGTTTTTT. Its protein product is CAISGTGGNEKLFF.